The 24 T cell receptor beta chains below all came from one sample that was sequenced in a study of blood T cells in healthy people across ages. The use of a sample-barcoded 5' primer and a J-beta primer mix characterized a second PCR of about 6 to 11 cycles. TCRdb called the 5' RACE reads again in MiXCR, with one record for every CDR3 protein. The profile covers around 1.7 million distinct CDR3 sequences, with approximately 30% appearing a single time and about 7.7% taken by the ten largest. Sequences were obtained from blood. These receptor sequences come from a young woman in good health.

This clonotype showed up just a few times. The chain joins TRBV3-1 to TRBJ2-4, with TRBD2 matching 14 bases. The germline CDR1 and CDR2 sequences are LGHDT and YNNKEL (reference sequence). This CDR3 comprises 15 residues. With 9 bases clipped from V and 2 bases from J, the junction kept 3 bases outside the gene matches. The CDR3 DNA sequence: TGTGCCAGTGGGACTAGCGGGGGATCCAAAAACATTCAGTACTTC. It specifies CASGTSGGSKNIQYF.

This clonotype was observed at least ten times. V is TRBV20-1 and J is TRBJ2-7; the D gene is possibly TRBD2 (5 bases). There are 13 residues in the CDR3. Trimming took 3 bases from V and 5 from J, leaving 14 bases between them. The germline CDR1 and CDR2 sequences are DFQATT and SNEGSKA (reference sequence). The CDR3 region has the DNA TGCAGTGCTAGGGTCCCGGGAAAGGACGAGCAGTACTTC. It translates to CSARVPGKDEQYF.

This clonotype has more than one count but fewer than ten. The rearrangement uses TRBV7-2 and TRBJ2-1; possibly TRBD2 for D (5 bases). V shed 1 base and J shed 7 bases, with 14 bases lying between them. This CDR3 is 15 amino acids long. The germline gives CDR1 SGHTA, CDR2 FQGNSA. The CDR3 nucleotides are TGTGCCAGCAGCTTAGGGACTCCCCTCGGGAATGAGCAGTTCTTC. Protein product: CASSLGTPLGNEQFF.

As concerns this clonotype: At one end, the junction sequence differs from germline, possibly due to a read error. The chain is built from TRBV5-1 and TRBJ2-3; 8 bases are shared with TRBD1. Looked up from germline, CDR1 is SGHRS and CDR2 is YFSETQ. The CDR3 extends over 17 amino acids. The CDR3 DNA follows: TGCGCCAGCAGCCCCTCCGGAACAGGGGGGAGCACAGATGCGCAGTATTTT. It yields the protein CASSPSGTGGSTDAQYF. Based on the CDR3 plus reference TRBV5-1 and TRBJ2-3, the full variable domain is KAGVTQTPRYLIKTRGQQVTLSCSPISGHRSVSWYQQTPGQGLQFLFEYFSETQRNKGNFPGRFSGRQFSNSRSEMNVSTLELGDSALYLCASSPSGTGGSTDAQYFGPGTRLTVL.

This clonotype has just a few counts. V is TRBV12-5 and J is TRBJ2-7, with 8 bases aligning to TRBD2. J gave up 1 base and V 1 base, and 3 bases lay outside the gene matches. There are 15 residues in the CDR3. Germline V gene data show CDR1 as LGHNT and CDR2 as FRNRAP. This chain's CDR3 is CASGLGLAGSYEQYF. Written as DNA, the CDR3 is TGTGCTAGTGGTTTGGGGCTAGCGGGTTCCTACGAGCAGTACTTC.

The chain joins TRBV5-1 to TRBJ1-1; maybe TRBD1 (5 bases). The V gene lost 4 bases and the J gene lost 3 bases, with 13 bases spanning the gap. This CDR3 spans 14 amino acids. Germline V lookup: CDR1 SGHRS, CDR2 YFSETQ. CDR3 sequence (DNA): TGCGCCAGCAGCCCCCTCGGGGCCCACACTGAAGCTTTCTTT. This translates into CASSPLGAHTEAFF.

To note about this clonotype: One junction end does not reproduce the germline sequence, and a read error may be involved. The CDR3 reads CSALGLADYNERFF. Written as DNA, the CDR3 is TGCAGTGCTTTAGGACTAGCGGATTACAATGAGCGGTTCTTC. The V call is TRBV20-1, the J call TRBJ2-1; 10 positions agree with TRBD2. The CDR3 contains 14 residues. CDR1 DFQATT and CDR2 SNEGSKA come from the germline V gene (reference sequence).

The CDR3 here is CASSQGLARGNEQFF. The DNA of the CDR3 is TGTGCCAGCAGCCAGGGACTAGCGAGAGGAAATGAGCAGTTCTTC. The chain is built from TRBV3-1 and TRBJ2-1, with 10 bases aligning to TRBD2. CDR1 is LGHDT, CDR2 YNNKEL, per germline (reference sequence). The CDR3 extends over 15 amino acids. The junction had 6 bases not matched to a gene; V was cut back by 3 bases and J by 7 bases.

The chain carries TRBV28 and TRBJ2-3, with TRBD2 matching 9 bases. Germline CDR1 is MDHEN and CDR2 is SYDVKM. V trimming: 6 bases; J trimming: 1 base; junction bases outside the gene matches: 17. The CDR3 extends over 19 amino acids. This chain's CDR3 is CASSYTGRGGMVGTDTQYF. In nucleotides, the CDR3 is TGTGCCAGCAGCTATACAGGGCGGGGGGGCATGGTCGGCACAGATACGCAGTATTTT.

This clonotype was seen a few times. V usage is TRBV29-1 and J usage is TRBJ2-3; D may be TRBD1 (5 bases). The CDR3 sequence is 13 residues long. Trimming removed 5 bases from V and 2 bases from J, with 11 bases in between. The germline CDR1 and CDR2 sequences are SQVTM and ANQGSEA. The CDR3: CSVRQTTTDTQYF. The CDR3 DNA is TGCAGCGTTAGACAGACAACCACAGATACGCAGTATTTT.

The J gene is TRBJ1-1, the V gene TRBV7-2; no firm D call. Germline lookup yields CDR1 SGHTA and CDR2 FQGNSA. There are 13 residues in the CDR3. V dropped 7 bases and J dropped 4 bases, with 13 bases sitting between them. CDR3 sequence: CASTSETLTEAFF. For the CDR3, the DNA is TGTGCCAGCACCTCCGAAACACTCACTGAAGCTTTCTTT.

Only a few counts were recorded for this clonotype. CDR3 in amino acids: CSARTEETGDYGYTF. CDR3 DNA: TGCAGTGCTAGGACCGAAGAGACAGGAGACTATGGCTACACCTTC. The chain recombines TRBV20-1 with TRBJ1-2; D may be TRBD1 (6 bases). This CDR3 spans 15 amino acids. V lost 3 bases, J lost 3 bases, and 17 bases lay in between. Germline V gene data show CDR1 as DFQATT and CDR2 as SNEGSKA (reference sequence).

This clonotype was seen a handful of times. The genes are TRBV12-3 or TRBV12-4 and TRBJ2-5, with 7 bases that match TRBD1. The CDR3 is 16 amino acids. The V gene end was trimmed by 3 bases and the J gene end by 1 base; junction bases not matched to a gene: 8. The CDR3 spells CASSLGTGTAQETQYF. DNA of the CDR3: TGTGCCAGCAGTTTGGGTACCGGGACAGCCCAAGAGACCCAGTACTTC.

This clonotype showed up many times. V is TRBV6-5 and J is TRBJ2-6; possibly TRBD1 or TRBD2 for D (5 bases each). Germline CDR1 reads MNHEY; CDR2 reads SVGAGI. Trimming took off 2 bases at V and 0 bases at J, with 14 bases between the two ends. The CDR3 covers 18 residues. The CDR3, as DNA: TGTGCCAGCAGTTACGGGGGTATGAGGCGCTCTGGGGCCAACGTCCTGACTTTC. Protein sequence: CASSYGGMRRSGANVLTF.

The chain uses TRBV30 and TRBJ1-5; 7 bases match TRBD1. V lost 3 bases and J lost 5; bases outside the gene matches: 4. The CDR3 loop spans 13 amino acids. Per the germline V gene, CDR1 is GTSNPN and CDR2 is SVGIG (reference sequence). The CDR3 region has the DNA TGTGCCTGGAGCAGACAGGGAGATCAGCCCCAGCATTTT. Amino acids: CAWSRQGDQPQHF.

Many counts were recorded for this clonotype. This chain uses TRBV15 with TRBJ2-4; D possibly corresponds to TRBD1 (6 bases). In germline, CDR1 is LNHNV, CDR2 YYDKDF (reference sequence). The CDR3 is 13 amino acids. The ends were cut back, 1 base at V and 5 bases at J, with 6 bases in the middle. The CDR3: CATSRGTENIQYF. For the CDR3, the DNA is TGTGCCACCAGCAGAGGGACAGAAAACATTCAGTACTTC. The complete variable domain, with remaining parts taken from reference TRBV15 and TRBJ2-4, reads DAMVIQNPRYQVTQFGKPVTLSCSQTLNHNVMYWYQQKSSQAPKLLFHYYDKDFNNEADTPDNFQSRRPNTSFCFLDIRSPGLGDTAMYLCATSRGTENIQYFGAGTRLSVL.

The chain combines TRBV29-1 with TRBJ2-3; TRBD2 aligns across 14 bases. Unmatched junction bases numbered 7, after V lost 7 bases and J lost 10 bases. The CDR3 spans 13 residues. Germline V CDR1 and CDR2: SQVTM, ANQGSEA. The CDR3 protein is CSGGLAGGSAQYF. The CDR3 DNA reads as TGCAGCGGCGGACTAGCGGGAGGTAGTGCGCAGTATTTT.

To note about this clonotype: This may arise from a read error, as a much more abundant clone is one base away. V and J are TRBV29-1 and TRBJ2-7, with 8 bases fitting TRBD1. CDR3 length equals 13 residues. Germline V gives CDR1 SQVTM, CDR2 ANQGSEA. CDR3 bases: TGCAACGTTGACCAGGGGGCAGAGTACGAGCAGTACTTC. This gives the protein CNVDQGAEYEQYF.

This clonotype was detected only a few times. The rearrangement links TRBV20-1 to TRBJ1-4; no reliable D call. The ends were cut back, 6 bases at V and 0 bases at J, with 8 bases in the middle. The CDR3 has 13 residues. Germline-derived CDR1 and CDR2 are DFQATT and SNEGSKA (reference sequence). CDR3 coding DNA: TGCAGTGCGCCCATATCAACTAATGAAAAACTGTTTTTT. This sequence encodes CSAPISTNEKLFF.

Comments on this clonotype: The junction differs from germline at one of its ends, possibly a read error. V and J are TRBV5-1 and TRBJ2-7; D uncertain. This CDR3 spans 14 amino acids. CDR1 is SGHRS and CDR2 is YFSETQ in the germline V gene. The DNA for the CDR3 is TGCGCCAGCAGCCCACCGTCGTCGGTCTACGAGCGGTACTTC. It codes for CASSPPSSVYERYF.

The J gene is TRBJ2-7, the V gene TRBV30; D is perhaps TRBD1 or TRBD2 (5 bases each). This CDR3 is built from 14 residues. The germline V gene encodes CDR1 GTSNPN and CDR2 SVGIG (reference sequence). V lost 4 bases to trimming and J lost 2 bases, with 15 bases between them. In DNA, the CDR3 is TGTGCCTGGAAGGACCGGGACGGCCCCTACGAGCAGTACTTC. This gives the protein CAWKDRDGPYEQYF.

This chain connects TRBV10-3 to TRBJ1-5, with a weak D call TRBD1 (6 bases). V lost 2 bases and J 5 bases, leaving 13 bases between the germline ends. Germline CDR1 and CDR2: ENHRY and SYGVKD. This CDR3 region has 15 residues. This CDR3 is CAISEKGGTDQPQHF. The CDR3 nucleotides read TGTGCCATCAGTGAGAAGGGGGGCACGGATCAGCCCCAGCATTTT.

This clonotype was detected ten times or more. The gene calls are TRBV29-1 and TRBJ2-7; D remains ambiguous. Per germline, CDR1 SQVTM and CDR2 ANQGSEA. V was cut by 6 bases and J by 4 bases, with 10 bases left in between. The CDR3 contains 11 residues. The CDR3 protein is CSVASGYEQYF. The DNA for the CDR3 is TGCAGCGTAGCTTCTGGGTACGAGCAGTACTTC.

This clonotype has a handful of counts. This chain uses TRBV3-1 with TRBJ2-1; 8 bases map to TRBD2. The CDR3 loop spans 14 amino acids. Trimming at V came to 4 bases and at J to 7 bases, leaving 6 bases not matched to a gene. CDR1 is LGHDT and CDR2 is YNNKEL in the germline V gene (reference sequence). The CDR3 nucleotides are TGTGCCAGCAGCCGTAAAGCGGGGGTTAATGAGCAGTTCTTC. Its protein is CASSRKAGVNEQFF.